This entry lists 8 T cell receptor beta chains sequenced from one sample in a study of blood T cells in healthy people across ages. With a J-beta primer mix and a sample-barcoded 5' primer, a second PCR ran roughly 6 to 12 cycles. TCRdb reprocessed the 5' RACE reads with MiXCR, giving one entry per CDR3 protein. Among about 1 million distinct CDR3 sequences listed, 25% were seen once. These same records also appear under a second study, on T cells of mothers and their children.

Sequenced sample: blood. These receptors originate from a girl between 2 and 10 years old in good health.

This clonotype was observed a handful of times. The junction departs from germline at one end; a sequencing error may be responsible. V is TRBV20-1 and J is TRBJ2-4, with 10 bases fitting TRBD2. Germline V gives CDR1 DFQATT, CDR2 SNEGSKA (reference sequence). The CDR3 totals 15 residues. The CDR3 loop reads CSARERSGRVNIQCF. CDR3 DNA: TGCAGTGCTAGAGAGCGGAGCGGGAGGGTAAACATTCAGTGCTTC.

The sample holds a few counts of this clonotype. The rearrangement joins TRBV28 to TRBJ2-7, with 8 bases identical to TRBD2. The CDR3 runs 17 residues. CDR1 is MDHEN, CDR2 SYDVKM, per germline. J was trimmed by 5 bases and V by 10 bases; bases with no gene match: 22. The CDR3 reads CATRTQELGTSGNEQYF. The CDR3 nucleotides read TGTGCCACCCGTACCCAGGAACTCGGGACTAGTGGGAACGAGCAGTACTTC.

This chain connects TRBV20-1 to TRBJ2-7, with 10 bases matching TRBD2. The trim removed 5 bases at V and 3 bases at J, leaving 10 bases unmatched. The germline V gene has CDR1 DFQATT and CDR2 SNEGSKA (reference sequence). There are 15 residues in the CDR3. The CDR3 sequence: CSALLRTSGIYEQYF. Written as DNA, the CDR3 is TGCAGTGCTCTACTGCGGACTAGCGGCATCTACGAGCAGTACTTC.

The CDR3, as DNA: TGTGCCAGCAGCGTTTGGGGGTCGACTTACAATGAGCAGTTCTTC. Its protein product is CASSVWGSTYNEQFF. V gene TRBV9 combines with J gene TRBJ2-1; D may correspond to TRBD1 or TRBD2 (5 bases each). V was shortened by 2 bases and J by 4 bases, with 13 bases between the two germline ends. The length of the CDR3 is 15 residues. Germline CDR1 SGDLS, CDR2 YYNGEE.

This clonotype turned up a few times. This chain joins TRBV4-1 and TRBJ2-4; possible D gene TRBD2, 6 bases. This CDR3 has 15 amino acids. Germline assignment: CDR1 MGHRA and CDR2 YSYEKL. Between the trimmed V and J ends, which lost 1 base and 6 bases, there was a span of 13 bases. The CDR3 DNA reads as TGCGCCAGCAGCCAAGTGAGCGGGCTTGGAAACATTCAGTACTTC. Its translation: CASSQVSGLGNIQYF.

V usage is TRBV7-2 and J usage is TRBJ2-3, with 8 nucleotides matching TRBD2. The CDR3 spans 16 residues. J was trimmed by 3 bases and V by 4 bases; bases with no gene match: 9. Germline V gene data show CDR1 as SGHTA and CDR2 as FQGNSA. The CDR3 loop is CASSSARGGFTDTQYF. The CDR3 DNA reads as TGTGCCAGCAGCTCCGCACGCGGGGGGTTTACAGATACGCAGTATTTT.

The chain carries TRBV7-9 and TRBJ2-6; 10 bases map to TRBD1. The length of the CDR3 is 17 residues. Germline V lookup: CDR1 SEHNR, CDR2 FQNEAQ (reference sequence). With V trimmed by 5 bases and J by 0 bases, 4 bases remained unmatched. CDR3 loop: CASSPTGGRSGANVLTF. Written as DNA, the CDR3 is TGTGCCAGCAGCCCGACAGGGGGCCGCTCTGGGGCCAACGTCCTGACTTTC.

This clonotype was detected a few times. The gene calls are TRBV7-9 and TRBJ2-3, with a possible D match to TRBD1 (5 bases). V was cut by 5 bases and J by 3 bases, with 12 bases left in between. Germline V gene data show CDR1 as SEHNR and CDR2 as FQNEAQ (reference sequence). CDR3 length: 14 residues. CDR3 in DNA: TGTGCCAGCAGCCATCTCGACAGAACAGATACGCAGTATTTT. The encoded protein is CASSHLDRTDTQYF.